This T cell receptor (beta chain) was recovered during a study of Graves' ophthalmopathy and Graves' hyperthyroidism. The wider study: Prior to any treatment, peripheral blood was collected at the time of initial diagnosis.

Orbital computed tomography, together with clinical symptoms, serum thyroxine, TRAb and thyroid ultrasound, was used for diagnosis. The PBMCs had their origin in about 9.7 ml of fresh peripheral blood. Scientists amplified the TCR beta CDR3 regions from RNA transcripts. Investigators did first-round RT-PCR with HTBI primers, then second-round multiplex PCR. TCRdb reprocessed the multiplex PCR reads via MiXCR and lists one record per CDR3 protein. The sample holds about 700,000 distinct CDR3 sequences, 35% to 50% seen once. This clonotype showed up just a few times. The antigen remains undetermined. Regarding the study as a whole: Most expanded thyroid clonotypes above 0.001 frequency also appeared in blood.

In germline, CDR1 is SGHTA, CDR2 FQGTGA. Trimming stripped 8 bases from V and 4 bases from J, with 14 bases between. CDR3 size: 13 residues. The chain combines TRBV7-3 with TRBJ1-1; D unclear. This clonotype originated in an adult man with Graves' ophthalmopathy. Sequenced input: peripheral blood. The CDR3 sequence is CASSTYSSTEAFF. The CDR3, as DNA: TGTGCCAGCTCGACTTATTCAAGCACTGAAGCTTTCTTT. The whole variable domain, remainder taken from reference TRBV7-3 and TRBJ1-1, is GAGVSQTPSNKVTEKGKYVELRCDPISGHTALYWYRQSLGQGPEFLIYFQGTGAADDSGLPNDRFFAVRPEGSVSTLKIQRTERGDSAVYLCASSTYSSTEAFFGQGTRLTVV.